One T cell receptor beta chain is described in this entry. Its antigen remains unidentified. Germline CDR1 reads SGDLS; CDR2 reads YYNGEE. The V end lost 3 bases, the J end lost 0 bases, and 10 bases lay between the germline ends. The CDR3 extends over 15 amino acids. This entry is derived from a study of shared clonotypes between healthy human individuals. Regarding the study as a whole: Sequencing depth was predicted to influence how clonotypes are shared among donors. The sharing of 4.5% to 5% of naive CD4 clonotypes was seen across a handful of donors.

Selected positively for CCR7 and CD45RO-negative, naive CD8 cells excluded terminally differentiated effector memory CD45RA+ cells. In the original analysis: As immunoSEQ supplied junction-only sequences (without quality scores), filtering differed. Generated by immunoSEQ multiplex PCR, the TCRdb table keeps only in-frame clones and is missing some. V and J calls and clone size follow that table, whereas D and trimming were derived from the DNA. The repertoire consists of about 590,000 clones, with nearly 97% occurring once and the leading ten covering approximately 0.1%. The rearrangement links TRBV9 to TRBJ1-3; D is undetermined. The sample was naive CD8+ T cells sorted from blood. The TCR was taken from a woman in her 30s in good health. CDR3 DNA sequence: TGTGCCAGCAGCGCCGGTGCGAGCTCTGGAAACACCATATATTTT. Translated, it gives CASSAGASSGNTIYF.